These 29 T cell receptor beta chains were all obtained from the same sample, sequenced in a study of blood T cell repertoires in COVID-19. The table came from immunoSEQ multiplex PCR; TCRdb's copy has only in-frame clones and leaves some out. The data show some 200,000 clones, with 88% seen just once and more than 1.4% held by the top ten. The sequenced material came from peripheral blood. All receptors come from a man aged 18 to 30 with active or convalescent COVID-19.

The rearrangement uses TRBV4-2 and TRBJ1-3; maybe TRBD1 (5 bases). Per the germline V gene, CDR1 is LGHNA and CDR2 is YNFKEQ. The ends were cut back, 0 bases at V and 4 bases at J, with 10 bases in the middle. The CDR3 has 15 amino acids. CDR3 DNA sequence: TGTGCCAGCAGCCAAGAGTGGCAGGGAGGAAACACCATATATTTT. It codes for CASSQEWQGGNTIYF.

V and J are TRBV5-5 and TRBJ2-2, with D possibly TRBD2 on 5 matching bases. V lost 5 bases to trimming and J lost 1 base, with 9 bases between them. The CDR3 consists of 14 residues. Germline V gene lookup returns CDR1 SGHKS and CDR2 YYEKEE (reference sequence). The CDR3 DNA sequence: TGTGCCAGCAGGTACGGGGTGAACACCGGGGAGCTGTTTTTT. This sequence encodes CASRYGVNTGELFF.

This chain uses TRBV24-1 with TRBJ2-3, with D uncertain. This CDR3 is 17 amino acids long. CDR1 and CDR2 from the germline V gene are KGHDR and SFDVKD. V was pared by 3 bases and J by 0 bases, with 15 bases between. CDR3 loop: CATSDPRLGSSTDTQYF. In DNA form, the CDR3 reads TGTGCCACCAGTGATCCTCGACTCGGGTCTAGCACAGATACGCAGTATTTT.

Here the CDR3 DNA reads TGTGCCAGCAGGGGACAGGGGCGGGCGGTAAGCAATCAGCCCCAGCATTTT. Protein: CASRGQGRAVSNQPQHF. This chain links TRBV2 with TRBJ1-5; TRBD1 aligns across 10 bases. This CDR3 is 17 amino acids long. Trimming at V came to 6 bases and at J to 1 base, leaving 9 bases not matched to a gene. The V gene's germline CDR1 is SNHLY and CDR2 FYNNEI.

V usage is TRBV7-2 and J usage is TRBJ2-1; weak D call: TRBD2 (6 bases). CDR3 length: 19 residues. Trimming took off 2 bases at V and 0 bases at J, with 20 bases between the two ends. The V gene's germline CDR1 is SGHTA and CDR2 FQGNSA. The CDR3 DNA sequence: TGTGCCAGCAGCTTAAACCTCGTCTCGGCGGGGAGCTCCTACAATGAGCAGTTCTTC. This translates into CASSLNLVSAGSSYNEQFF.

The chain combines TRBV28 with TRBJ2-7; 9 bases fit TRBD2. V dropped 10 bases and J dropped 6; count of bases not matched to a gene: 13. CDR1 and CDR2 (germline): MDHEN, SYDVKM. The CDR3 is made up of 14 amino acids. The CDR3 sequence: CATYGTSSTTEQYF. The CDR3 region has the DNA TGTGCCACTTACGGGACTAGCAGCACTACCGAGCAGTACTTC.

The gene calls are TRBV15 and TRBJ1-3, with 7 nucleotides matching TRBD1. CDR1 is LNHNV and CDR2 is YYDKDF in the germline V gene (reference sequence). The CDR3 runs 14 residues. The V and J ends lost 4 bases and 5 bases, in that order; junction bases with no gene match: 5. The CDR3 here is CATSTGDSRNTIYF. The CDR3 DNA reads as TGTGCCACCAGCACTGGGGACAGTCGAAACACCATATATTTT.

This rearrangement joins TRBV7-2 to TRBJ2-5, with 7 nucleotides matching TRBD1. The CDR3 is made up of 13 amino acids. The junction had 12 bases not matched to a gene; V was cut back by 5 bases and J by 12 bases. Germline CDR1 reads SGHTA; CDR2 reads FQGNSA. CDR3 in amino acids: CASSPTPTGPKYF. DNA of the CDR3: TGTGCCAGCAGCCCAACCCCGACAGGGCCCAAGTACTTC.

The chain links TRBV19 to TRBJ2-7, with D hard to call. CDR1 is LNHDA, CDR2 SQIVND, per germline (reference sequence). The length of the CDR3 is 15 residues. Trimming took off 1 base at V and 0 bases at J, with 10 bases between the two ends. For the CDR3, the DNA is TGTGCCAGTAGTATAGTGGGCACCCGCTCCTACGAGCAGTACTTC. This encodes CASSIVGTRSYEQYF.

V usage is TRBV7-3 and J usage is TRBJ2-1, with TRBD2 matching over 11 bases. The CDR3 runs 17 residues. Germline V gene lookup returns CDR1 SGHTA and CDR2 FQGTGA. V lost 5 bases and J lost 4; bases outside the gene matches: 10. CDR3 nucleotides: TGTGCCAGCAGCGCCCACGGGACTAGCGGAGTTTACAATGAGCAGTTCTTC. This codes for CASSAHGTSGVYNEQFF. The variable domain in full, with the rest retrieved from reference TRBV7-3 and TRBJ2-1, is GAGVSQTPSNKVTEKGKYVELRCDPISGHTALYWYRQSLGQGPEFLIYFQGTGAADDSGLPNDRFFAVRPEGSVSTLKIQRTERGDSAVYLCASSAHGTSGVYNEQFFGPGTRLTVL.

V gene TRBV28 combines with J gene TRBJ2-3; D may be TRBD2 (5 bases). The germline V gene has CDR1 MDHEN and CDR2 SYDVKM. The CDR3 runs 19 residues. Trimming took 2 bases from V and 2 from J, leaving 23 bases between them. CDR3 DNA: TGTGCCAGCAGTTTAGAGCGGCCCTTCCTAGTCTCCTTCACAGATACGCAGTATTTT. It encodes CASSLERPFLVSFTDTQYF. The full variable domain, in which reference TRBV28 and TRBJ2-3 provide the parts outside the CDR3, is DVKVTQSSRYLVKRTGEKVFLECVQDMDHENMFWYRQDPGLGLRLIYFSYDVKMKEKGDIPEGYSVSREKKERFSLILESASTNQTSMYLCASSLERPFLVSFTDTQYFGPGTRLTVL.

CDR3 sequence (DNA): TGTGCCAGCAGAGGGACAGGGATGAATTCACCCCTCCACTTT. Residues: CASRGTGMNSPLHF. The chain carries TRBV28 and TRBJ1-6; the match to TRBD1 covers 9 bases. J was trimmed by 7 bases and V by 6 bases; bases with no gene match: 4. This CDR3 is built from 14 residues. Per germline, CDR1 MDHEN and CDR2 SYDVKM. Using reference TRBV28 and TRBJ1-6 for the parts outside the CDR3, the full variable domain is DVKVTQSSRYLVKRTGEKVFLECVQDMDHENMFWYRQDPGLGLRLIYFSYDVKMKEKGDIPEGYSVSREKKERFSLILESASTNQTSMYLCASRGTGMNSPLHFGNGTRLTVT.

The rearrangement links TRBV7-6 to TRBJ1-5; D unclear. Trimming shortened V by 1 base and J by 4 bases, and 11 bases separated the two germline ends. This CDR3 spans 15 amino acids. Germline CDR1 SGHVS, CDR2 FNYEAQ. DNA for the CDR3: TGTGCCAGCAGCTTAGATTCCGCAGGTAATCAGCCCCAGCATTTT. Protein sequence: CASSLDSAGNQPQHF.

This chain joins TRBV20-1 and TRBJ2-2; D gene unclear. V was cut by 3 bases and J by 2 bases, with 10 bases left in between. Germline lookup yields CDR1 DFQATT and CDR2 SNEGSKA (reference sequence). CDR3 length equals 14 residues. The CDR3 DNA is TGCAGTGCTAGTTTAACAACCAACACCGGGGAGCTGTTTTTT. Translated, it gives CSASLTTNTGELFF.

The sample holds one count of this clone. This chain connects TRBV4-1 to TRBJ2-2; TRBD1 matches at 8 bases. Germline CDR1 MGHRA, CDR2 YSYEKL. The junction had 8 bases not matched to a gene; V was cut back by 3 bases and J by 5 bases. This CDR3 is built from 16 residues. The CDR3 sequence: CASSHRQGPRTGELFF. The CDR3 bases are TGCGCCAGCAGCCATAGACAGGGGCCACGGACCGGGGAGCTGTTTTTT.

The chain couples TRBV12-3 or TRBV12-4 to TRBJ1-2, with D possibly being TRBD1 (5 bases). This CDR3 has 12 amino acids. V shed 2 bases and J shed 5 bases, with 6 bases lying between them. CDR3 sequence: CASSLPGYGYTF. The CDR3 DNA follows: TGTGCCAGCAGTTTACCAGGGTATGGCTACACCTTC.

The V call is TRBV4-2, the J call TRBJ2-3; tentative D call: TRBD1 (6 bases). This CDR3 has 16 amino acids. V lost 2 bases and J lost 8, with 20 bases in between. Germline values: CDR1 LGHNA, CDR2 YNFKEQ. This chain's CDR3 is CASSQTTGPTTGTQYF. CDR3 nucleotide sequence: TGTGCCAGCAGCCAAACAACAGGGCCCACTACGGGTACGCAGTATTTT.

V usage is TRBV4-2 and J usage is TRBJ2-2; D gene uncertain. CDR3 length equals 14 residues. V was trimmed by 1 base and J by 7 bases, leaving 10 bases between them. CDR1 is LGHNA and CDR2 is YNFKEQ in the germline V gene. CDR3 nucleotides: TGTGCCAGCAGCCAAGTAACAGTGAGCGGGGAGCTGTTTTTT. It codes for CASSQVTVSGELFF.

This clone was recorded once. V usage is TRBV7-9 and J usage is TRBJ2-3, with D maybe TRBD2 (6 bases). Germline lookup yields CDR1 SEHNR and CDR2 FQNEAQ (reference sequence). This CDR3 contains 14 residues. Trimming pared 3 bases from V and 5 bases from J, leaving 12 bases between. The DNA of the CDR3 is TGTGCCAGCAGCTTCTCCCTAGCGAAAGATACGCAGTATTTT. Translated: CASSFSLAKDTQYF.

This sequence joins TRBV30 and TRBJ2-1, with D perhaps TRBD2 (5 bases). Germline loops: CDR1 GTSNPN, CDR2 SVGIG (reference sequence). V shed 5 bases and J shed 6 bases, with 11 bases lying between them. CDR3 length equals 12 residues. The CDR3, as DNA: TGTGCCTGGGGACTCGCAGGCAATGAGCAGTTCTTC. It specifies CAWGLAGNEQFF. The complete variable domain, with remaining parts taken from reference TRBV30 and TRBJ2-1, reads SQTIHQWPATLVQPVGSPLSLECTVEGTSNPNLYWYRQAAGRGLQLLFYSVGIGQISSEVPQNLSASRPQDRQFILSSKKLLLSDSGFYLCAWGLAGNEQFFGPGTRLTVL.

V gene TRBV6-2 or TRBV6-3 combines with J gene TRBJ1-2; TRBD1 matches at 7 bases. There are 12 residues in the CDR3. Germline V gene lookup returns CDR1 MNHEY and CDR2 SVGEGT. With 6 bases clipped from V and 5 bases from J, the junction kept 3 bases outside the gene matches. Here the CDR3 reads CASSPGQYGYTF. As DNA, the CDR3 is TGTGCCAGCAGCCCGGGACAGTATGGCTACACCTTC.

The chain uses TRBV14 and TRBJ2-7, with 10 bases lining up with TRBD1. The CDR3 is made up of 14 amino acids. Germline lookup yields CDR1 SGHDN and CDR2 FVKESK. Germline trimming cut 3 bases from V and 6 bases from J; bases unmatched to any gene: 5. The CDR3 region is CASSQTGTGAEQYF. CDR3 DNA: TGTGCCAGCAGCCAGACGGGGACAGGGGCCGAGCAGTACTTC. The entire variable domain, with the rest obtained from reference TRBV14 and TRBJ2-7, is as follows: EAGVTQFPSHSVIEKGQTVTLRCDPISGHDNLYWYRRVMGKEIKFLLHFVKESKQDESGMPNNRFLAERTGGTYSTLKVQPAELEDSGVYFCASSQTGTGAEQYFGPGTRLTVT.

The chain uses TRBV9 and TRBJ2-3, with a possible D match to TRBD1 (5 bases). The V gene lost 0 bases and the J gene lost 6 bases, with 17 bases spanning the gap. The CDR3 has 16 amino acids. Germline V CDR1 and CDR2: SGDLS, YYNGEE. The CDR3 loop reads CASSVGPGSVSDTQYF. The CDR3 region has the DNA TGTGCCAGCAGCGTAGGGCCAGGGTCAGTTTCCGATACGCAGTATTTT.

In its sample, this clone was seen a few times. This chain uses TRBV5-1 with TRBJ1-6; D might be TRBD1 (5 bases). This CDR3 contains 14 residues. Trimming shortened V by 4 bases and J by 7 bases, and 12 bases separated the two germline ends. Germline CDR1 reads SGHRS; CDR2 reads YFSETQ. The DNA for the CDR3 is TGCGCCAGCAGCGCCGGACATAAAAATTCACCCCTCCACTTT. Protein sequence: CASSAGHKNSPLHF.

V gene TRBV7-8 combines with J gene TRBJ1-5; D is uncertain. The CDR3 loop spans 16 amino acids. V lost 2 bases and J 3 bases, leaving 14 bases between the germline ends. Looked up from germline, CDR1 is SGHVS and CDR2 is FQNEAQ. The CDR3 region is CASSLTFGEINQPQHF. Written as DNA, the CDR3 is TGTGCCAGCAGCTTAACGTTCGGGGAAATCAATCAGCCCCAGCATTTT.

CDR3 in DNA: TGTGCCAGCAGCTTAGCCGCGGGGGGCTATAGCAATCAGCCCCAGCATTTT. Translating it yields CASSLAAGGYSNQPQHF. The chain carries TRBV13 and TRBJ1-5; weak D call: TRBD1 (6 bases). The CDR3 has 17 amino acids. Trimming pared 1 base from V and 0 bases from J, leaving 13 bases between. Germline V gene data show CDR1 as PRHDT and CDR2 as FYEKMQ (reference sequence).

This clone has only a few counts. J is TRBJ1-5 and V is TRBV2; D is undetermined. Germline CDR1 SNHLY, CDR2 FYNNEI. Trimming took off 3 bases at V and 4 bases at J, with 10 bases between the two ends. The CDR3 consists of 14 residues. Written as DNA, the CDR3 is TGTGCCAGCAGTGAGAGACTCCTTAATCAGCCCCAGCATTTT. Translation: CASSERLLNQPQHF.

The chain uses TRBV6-2 or TRBV6-3 and TRBJ2-2, with D tentatively TRBD2 (6 bases). CDR1 MNHEY and CDR2 SVGEGT come from the germline V gene. Trimming took 6 bases from V and 2 from J, leaving 16 bases between them. The CDR3 spans 16 residues. The CDR3 DNA sequence: TGTGCCAGCAGCTTGTTGGGGGGAATTAACACCGGGGAGCTGTTTTTT. Amino acid sequence: CASSLLGGINTGELFF.

The chain recombines TRBV7-2 with TRBJ1-5; no clear D. V dropped 0 bases and J dropped 5 bases, with 5 bases sitting between them. Germline CDR1 SGHTA, CDR2 FQGNSA. The CDR3 totals 13 residues. The CDR3 DNA sequence: TGTGCCAGCAGCTTAGCGCGTGATCAGCCCCAGCATTTT. Its protein product is CASSLARDQPQHF.